This T cell receptor beta chain was observed in a study of human T cells and chemical hapten exposure. Study conclusions and caveats: TCRs at high frequency, those above 1 in 1000, did not change with DPC sensitization.

This sample's time point: patch test 2, 6 weeks after DPC sensitization. Stated treatment: therapeutic diphenylcyclopropenone sensitization with weekly scalp DPC. Each donor was an alopecia patient between 18 and 70 years of age who qualified for DPC. The sample holds many counts of this clonotype. Its target is unknown. The CDR3 loop spans 11 amino acids. Germline loops: CDR1 SGHTA, CDR2 FQGNSA. Trimming left V 6 bases short and J 4 bases short, with 7 bases between. TCRdb independently ran MiXCR on the RACE reads; one entry per CDR3 protein. Among over 100,000 distinct CDR3 sequences listed, 9.2% were seen once.

The sequence derives from a woman aged 35 to 49 with alopecia areata. Some clones in this sample may be carry-over from other donors' samples. This chain uses TRBV7-2 with TRBJ2-7; D is unresolved. The starting material was whole blood, obtained in connection with sensitization to the hapten diphenylcyclopropenone (DPC). The CDR3 sequence: CASSLRYEQYF. The CDR3 DNA is TGTGCCAGCAGTTTACGGTACGAGCAGTACTTC. Supplemented by reference TRBV7-2 and TRBJ2-7, the full variable domain reads GAGVSQSPSNKVTEKGKDVELRCDPISGHTALYWYRQSLGQGLEFLIYFQGNSAPDKSGLPSDRFSAERTGGSVSTLTIQRTQQEDSAVYLCASSLRYEQYFGPGTRLTVT.